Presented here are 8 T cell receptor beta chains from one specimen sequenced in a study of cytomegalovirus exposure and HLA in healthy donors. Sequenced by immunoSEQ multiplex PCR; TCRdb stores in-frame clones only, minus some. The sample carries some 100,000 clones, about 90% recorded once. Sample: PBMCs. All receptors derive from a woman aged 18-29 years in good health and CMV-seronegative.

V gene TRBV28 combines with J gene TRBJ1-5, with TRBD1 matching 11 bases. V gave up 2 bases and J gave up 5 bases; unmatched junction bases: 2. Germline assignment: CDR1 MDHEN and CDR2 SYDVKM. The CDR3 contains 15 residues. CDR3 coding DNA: TGTGCCAGCAGTTTACGGACAGGGGGCGATCAGCCCCAGCATTTT. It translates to CASSLRTGGDQPQHF.

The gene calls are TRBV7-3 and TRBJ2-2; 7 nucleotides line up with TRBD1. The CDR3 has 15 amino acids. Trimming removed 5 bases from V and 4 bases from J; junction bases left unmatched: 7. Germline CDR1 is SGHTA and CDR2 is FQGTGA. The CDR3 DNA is TGTGCCAGCAGCAGTCGACAGGGTGGCACCGGGGAGCTGTTTTTT. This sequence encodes CASSSRQGGTGELFF.

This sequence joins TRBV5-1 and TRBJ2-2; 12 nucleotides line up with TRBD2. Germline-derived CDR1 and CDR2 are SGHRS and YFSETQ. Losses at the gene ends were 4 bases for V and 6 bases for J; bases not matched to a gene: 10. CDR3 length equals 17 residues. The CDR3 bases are TGCGCCAGCAGCCCTACCCTAGCGGGAGGGCCGTCCGGGGAGCTGTTTTTT. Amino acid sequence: CASSPTLAGGPSGELFF.

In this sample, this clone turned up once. CDR3 amino acids: CASSPPGRGSTGELFF. The CDR3 nucleotides read TGTGCCAGCAGCCCCCCGGGGAGGGGAAGCACCGGGGAGCTGTTTTTT. This chain connects TRBV5-6 to TRBJ2-2; 7 positions agree with TRBD2. This CDR3 is built from 16 residues. Germline CDR1 reads SGHDT; CDR2 reads YYEEEE. Trimming removed 4 bases from V and 4 bases from J; junction bases left unmatched: 10.

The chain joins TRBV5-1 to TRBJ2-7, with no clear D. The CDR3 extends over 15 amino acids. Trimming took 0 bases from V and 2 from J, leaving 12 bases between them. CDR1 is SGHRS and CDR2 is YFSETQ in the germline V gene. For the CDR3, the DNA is TGCGCCAGCAGCTTGGCGCCGCTAAAAGCCTACGAGCAGTACTTC. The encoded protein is CASSLAPLKAYEQYF.

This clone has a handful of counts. The CDR3 DNA reads as TGCGCCAGCAGCCAAGAACTAGCGGGGGGTGATACGTTTAGCACAGATACGCAGTATTTT. The encoded protein is CASSQELAGGDTFSTDTQYF. V usage is TRBV4-3 and J usage is TRBJ2-3, with 12 bases fitting TRBD2. There are 20 residues in the CDR3. After removal of 0 bases from V and 0 bases from J, the junction contained 10 bases not matched to a gene. CDR1 and CDR2 (germline): LGHNA, YSLEER.

Written as DNA, the CDR3 is TGTGCCAGTAACGCAGGGGGGACTAACTATGGCTACACCTTC. Translating gives CASNAGGTNYGYTF. This chain uses TRBV19 with TRBJ1-2; 7 bases are a match to TRBD1. The trim removed 7 bases at V and 0 bases at J, leaving 5 bases unmatched. This CDR3 is built from 14 residues. In germline, CDR1 is LNHDA, CDR2 SQIVND (reference sequence).

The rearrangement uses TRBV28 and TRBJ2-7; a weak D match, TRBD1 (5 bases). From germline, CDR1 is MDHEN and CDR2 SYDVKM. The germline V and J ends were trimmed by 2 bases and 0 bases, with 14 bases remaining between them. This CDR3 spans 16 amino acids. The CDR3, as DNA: TGTGCCAGCAGTTTAATGCAGGGTGAAAGCTCCTACGAGCAGTACTTC. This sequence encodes CASSLMQGESSYEQYF.